This is a list of T cell receptor beta chains from one sample in a study of blood T cell repertoires in COVID-19. Profiled with immunoSEQ multiplex PCR; TCRdb holds only in-frame clones, not every one. The data contain 250,000 or so clones, approximately 88% of them singletons. The sequenced sample was peripheral blood. The receptors derive from a woman in her 30s with COVID-19, enrolled during active disease. Each CDR3 is given with its conserved first and last residue. Each record gives: CDR3 length, V gene, J gene, D gene, clone size, CDR3 DNA, CDR3 protein. D genes are given only for firm matches. The listing skips clone size in some rows; elsewhere it reads once, few, many or a size class.

len: 16; v_gene: TRBV15; j_gene: TRBJ2-1; d_gene: TRBD1; abundance: -; CDR3nt: TGTGCCACCAGCAGAGATATCGACAGGGGTCGCAATGAGCAGTTCTTC; CDR3aa: CATSRDIDRGRNEQFF
len: 15; v_gene: TRBV11-2; j_gene: TRBJ1-3; d_gene: -; abundance: -; CDR3nt: TGTGCCAGCAGCTTAGATAGGCAGGCCGGAAACACCATATATTTT; CDR3aa: CASSLDRQAGNTIYF
len: 17; v_gene: TRBV2; j_gene: TRBJ2-3; d_gene: -; abundance: -; CDR3nt: TGTGCCAGCACCTGGAGCCTCGAGGGTCCTGGCACAGATACGCAGTATTTT; CDR3aa: CASTWSLEGPGTDTQYF
len: 15; v_gene: TRBV14; j_gene: TRBJ2-3; d_gene: -; abundance: -; CDR3nt: TGTGCCAGCAGCCAGACGACTAGGTCCACAGATACGCAGTATTTT; CDR3aa: CASSQTTRSTDTQYF
len: 20; v_gene: TRBV7-8; j_gene: TRBJ1-2; d_gene: TRBD1; abundance: -; CDR3nt: TGTGCCAGCAGCTTCGACCCGGGGGACAGGGGGCAGGGACGGGTCTATGGCTACACCTTC; CDR3aa: CASSFDPGDRGQGRVYGYTF
len: 14; v_gene: TRBV18; j_gene: TRBJ1-5; d_gene: TRBD1; abundance: -; CDR3nt: TGTGCCAGCTCATCTCAGGGGGCTCGACAGCCCCAGCATTTT; CDR3aa: CASSSQGARQPQHF
len: 15; v_gene: TRBV14; j_gene: TRBJ1-4; d_gene: -; abundance: -; CDR3nt: TGTGCCAGCAGCCAATATGGATGGACAGTCGAAAAACTGTTTTTT; CDR3aa: CASSQYGWTVEKLFF
len: 15; v_gene: TRBV10-3; j_gene: TRBJ2-3; d_gene: TRBD2; abundance: once; CDR3nt: TGTGCCATCAGTGAACGAGCGGGGGACCAAGATACGCAGTATTTT; CDR3aa: CAISERAGDQDTQYF
len: 15; v_gene: TRBV20-1; j_gene: TRBJ1-1; d_gene: TRBD1; abundance: -; CDR3nt: TGCAGTGCTAGTCGGATGCAGGGGGCTGGCACTGAAGCTTTCTTT; CDR3aa: CSASRMQGAGTEAFF
len: 13; v_gene: TRBV3-1/TRBV3-2; j_gene: TRBJ1-5; d_gene: -; abundance: -; CDR3nt: TGTGCCGCAGGCAGGGGTAGCAATCAGCCCCAGCATTTT; CDR3aa: CAAGRGSNQPQHF
len: 15; v_gene: TRBV3-1/TRBV3-2; j_gene: TRBJ2-3; d_gene: -; abundance: once; CDR3nt: TGTGCCAGCAGCCAAGGACCTAGCAGCACAGATACGCAGTATTTT; CDR3aa: CASSQGPSSTDTQYF
len: 16; v_gene: TRBV6-1; j_gene: TRBJ1-5; d_gene: TRBD1; abundance: -; CDR3nt: TGTGCCAGCAGTGAAGGGGACAGGGGTAGCAATCAGCCCCAGCATTTT; CDR3aa: CASSEGDRGSNQPQHF
len: 15; v_gene: TRBV6-5; j_gene: TRBJ2-7; d_gene: -; abundance: -; CDR3nt: TGTGCCAGCAGTTACTCGTGGGACACGATCTACGAGCAGTACTTC; CDR3aa: CASSYSWDTIYEQYF
len: 14; v_gene: TRBV29-1; j_gene: TRBJ2-1; d_gene: -; abundance: -; CDR3nt: TGCAGCGTTGAAGTCCAAAGGGGTAACAATGAGCAGTTCTTC; CDR3aa: CSVEVQRGNNEQFF
len: 13; v_gene: TRBV19; j_gene: TRBJ2-2; d_gene: -; abundance: few; CDR3nt: TGTGCCAGTAGTATTTGGCAGGACGGGGAGCTGTTTTTT; CDR3aa: CASSIWQDGELFF
len: 15; v_gene: TRBV19; j_gene: TRBJ1-1; d_gene: -; abundance: -; CDR3nt: TGTGCCAGTAGTATGGCGGCGGGGTTTAACACTGAAGCTTTCTTT; CDR3aa: CASSMAAGFNTEAFF
len: 14; v_gene: TRBV6-5; j_gene: TRBJ2-2; d_gene: -; abundance: -; CDR3nt: TGTGCCAGCTACGACAGCCGAACCTCCGGGGAGCTGTTTTTT; CDR3aa: CASYDSRTSGELFF
len: 15; v_gene: TRBV2; j_gene: TRBJ1-4; d_gene: -; abundance: -; CDR3nt: TGTGCCAGCAGTGGGGGGCCCCCAACTAATGAAAAACTGTTTTTT; CDR3aa: CASSGGPPTNEKLFF
len: 15; v_gene: TRBV28; j_gene: TRBJ2-1; d_gene: TRBD2; abundance: once; CDR3nt: TGTGCCAGCAGGGAAGATAGCGGGACCTACAATGAGCAGTTCTTC; CDR3aa: CASREDSGTYNEQFF
len: 13; v_gene: TRBV12-3/TRBV12-4; j_gene: TRBJ2-1; d_gene: TRBD2; abundance: -; CDR3nt: TGTGCCAGCAGCCGGACTAGCGACAATGAGCAGTTCTTC; CDR3aa: CASSRTSDNEQFF
len: 15; v_gene: TRBV10-2; j_gene: TRBJ2-1; d_gene: TRBD2; abundance: -; CDR3nt: TGCGCCAGCAATGGGTTGGGACTAGCGGGAGGGAAGCAGTTCTTC; CDR3aa: CASNGLGLAGGKQFF
len: 19; v_gene: TRBV28; j_gene: TRBJ1-5; d_gene: -; abundance: -; CDR3nt: TGTGCCAGCAGACCCTCGACACCTACTAGGGATTATAGCAATCAGCCCCAGCATTTT; CDR3aa: CASRPSTPTRDYSNQPQHF
len: 19; v_gene: TRBV5-1; j_gene: TRBJ1-6; d_gene: -; abundance: -; CDR3nt: TGCGCCAGCAGCTTGACAGCGGGACCCGGGGCAGGATATAATTCACCCCTCCACTTT; CDR3aa: CASSLTAGPGAGYNSPLHF
len: 11; v_gene: TRBV20-1; j_gene: TRBJ2-7; d_gene: TRBD2; abundance: -; CDR3nt: TGCAGTGCTGGCGGGGGGGCCGAGCAGTACTTC; CDR3aa: CSAGGGAEQYF
len: 16; v_gene: TRBV4-3; j_gene: TRBJ1-4; d_gene: -; abundance: once; CDR3nt: TGCGCCAGCAGCCAAGAGCGGTCAAGGGGGTTAGAAAAACTGTTTTTT; CDR3aa: CASSQERSRGLEKLFF
len: 15; v_gene: TRBV7-9; j_gene: TRBJ2-7; d_gene: TRBD1; abundance: -; CDR3nt: TGTGCCAGCAGCCCTGGACAGGGTTATTTTTACGAGCAGTACTTC; CDR3aa: CASSPGQGYFYEQYF
len: 16; v_gene: TRBV12-5; j_gene: TRBJ2-2; d_gene: -; abundance: -; CDR3nt: TGTGCTAGTGGTTTGTTCAGGTCGTCGAACACCGGGGAGCTGTTTTTT; CDR3aa: CASGLFRSSNTGELFF
len: 13; v_gene: TRBV9; j_gene: TRBJ2-3; d_gene: -; abundance: -; CDR3nt: TGTGCCAGCAGCACCCGACACGCAGATACGCAGTATTTT; CDR3aa: CASSTRHADTQYF
len: 14; v_gene: TRBV2; j_gene: TRBJ2-5; d_gene: TRBD1; abundance: -; CDR3nt: TGTGCCAGCAGAAGACAGGGGGTCCAAGAGACCCAGTACTTC; CDR3aa: CASRRQGVQETQYF